Following are 28 T cell receptor beta chains from one sample sequenced in a study of T cells after yellow fever vaccination. TCRdb called the 5' RACE reads again in MiXCR, with one record for every CDR3 protein. The sample holds 400,000 to 450,000 distinct CDR3 sequences, roughly 20% seen once. The starting material was PBMCs, obtained before the yellow fever booster vaccination. These receptors all stem from a man younger than 35 who received the YFV17D yellow fever vaccine.

This sequence joins TRBV4-2 and TRBJ2-3; 9 bases map to TRBD2. The V gene's germline CDR1 is LGHNA and CDR2 YNFKEQ. The CDR3 spans 17 residues. J gave up 6 bases and V 1 base, and 11 bases lay outside the gene matches. The CDR3 sequence is CASSQVSPASGVDTQYF. The CDR3 region has the DNA TGTGCCAGCAGCCAAGTCAGTCCGGCTAGCGGGGTGGATACGCAGTATTTT.

The table lists this clonotype with a few counts. The V gene is TRBV12-3 or TRBV12-4, the J gene TRBJ2-2; possibly TRBD1 or TRBD2 for D (5 bases each). This CDR3 is built from 13 residues. Trimming cost V 3 bases and J 8 bases, with 10 bases left between them. CDR3 DNA sequence: TGTGCCAGCAGTTTGGGACGACCGGGGGAGCTGTTTTTT. Protein: CASSLGRPGELFF.

This clonotype was observed a few times. The chain has TRBV5-1 and TRBJ2-7; D may be TRBD1 (6 bases). The germline V gene has CDR1 SGHRS and CDR2 YFSETQ. This CDR3 comprises 16 residues. The V end was cut by 0 bases, the J end by 3 bases, with 16 bases between. CDR3: CASSLESGAHYYEQYF. CDR3 bases: TGCGCCAGCAGCTTGGAATCAGGGGCCCACTACTACGAGCAGTACTTC. Filled out from reference TRBV5-1 and TRBJ2-7, the complete variable domain reads KAGVTQTPRYLIKTRGQQVTLSCSPISGHRSVSWYQQTPGQGLQFLFEYFSETQRNKGNFPGRFSGRQFSNSRSEMNVSTLELGDSALYLCASSLESGAHYYEQYFGPGTRLTVT.

V is TRBV5-1 and J is TRBJ2-3, with D possibly TRBD2 on 6 matching bases. The V end was cut by 7 bases, the J end by 0 bases, with 12 bases between. The CDR3 runs 14 residues. The germline V gene encodes CDR1 SGHRS and CDR2 YFSETQ. In DNA form, the CDR3 reads TGCGCCAGCTGGGACTTTTCTAGCACAGATACGCAGTATTTT. Protein product: CASWDFSSTDTQYF.

This clonotype showed up just a few times. The CDR3: CASSSPGTGGAGGYTF. The DNA for the CDR3 is TGTGCCAGCAGTTCCCCCGGGACAGGGGGCGCGGGTGGCTACACCTTC. V is TRBV28 and J is TRBJ1-2; 12 nucleotides align to TRBD1. This CDR3 is 16 amino acids long. Germline V CDR1 and CDR2: MDHEN, SYDVKM. After removal of 4 bases from V and 7 bases from J, the junction contained 10 bases not matched to a gene.

This clonotype has just a few counts. The V gene is TRBV19, the J gene TRBJ1-6; 9 bases agree with TRBD1. CDR1 and CDR2 (germline): LNHDA, SQIVND (reference sequence). The trim removed 2 bases at V and 10 bases at J, leaving 3 bases unmatched. This CDR3 region has 14 residues. Here the CDR3 DNA reads TGTGCCAGTAGTATACGGACAGGGGACTCACCCCTCCACTTT. Amino acid sequence: CASSIRTGDSPLHF.

This clonotype was seen only a few times. V and J are TRBV10-1 and TRBJ2-1, with D perhaps matching TRBD1 (6 bases). The CDR3 length is 14 residues. Trimming took 6 bases from V and 9 from J, leaving 18 bases between them. Germline V CDR1 and CDR2: WNHNN, SYGVQD (reference sequence). CDR3 sequence reads: CASREQKQGGEQFF. The CDR3 DNA follows: TGCGCCAGCAGGGAACAAAAACAGGGCGGTGAGCAGTTCTTC.

This clonotype was seen at least ten times. The gene calls are TRBV7-2 and TRBJ1-2; D is uncertain. This CDR3 comprises 11 residues. Trimming took 3 bases from V and 11 from J, leaving 10 bases between them. The germline V gene encodes CDR1 SGHTA and CDR2 FQGNSA. The CDR3 nucleotides are TGTGCCAGCAGCTTCGATACGGATTACACCTTC. It is translated as CASSFDTDYTF.

The chain joins TRBV12-3 or TRBV12-4 to TRBJ2-5; possibly TRBD1 or TRBD2 for D (5 bases each). The CDR3 contains 13 residues. The germline V and J ends were trimmed by 7 bases and 3 bases, with 12 bases remaining between them. Here the CDR3 reads CASNRDGEETQYF. The CDR3 nucleotides are TGTGCCAGCAACCGGGACGGCGAAGAGACCCAGTACTTC.

This clonotype was recorded at least ten times. This chain links TRBV15 with TRBJ1-5; D perhaps matches TRBD1 (6 bases). Per germline, CDR1 LNHNV and CDR2 YYDKDF (reference sequence). This CDR3 spans 12 amino acids. V was trimmed by 5 bases and J by 7 bases, leaving 9 bases between them. For the CDR3, the DNA is TGTGCCACCAGCCCACAGGGACAGCCCCAGCATTTT. Encoded protein: CATSPQGQPQHF.

This clonotype was picked up a small number of times. The CDR3 DNA reads TGTGCCAGCAGCCTTATACAGGCAAACGGGGGCTACACCTTC. It is translated as CASSLIQANGGYTF. The chain recombines TRBV28 with TRBJ1-2; D may be TRBD1 (5 bases). Germline loops: CDR1 MDHEN, CDR2 SYDVKM. The V end was cut by 6 bases, the J end by 8 bases, with 19 bases between. The CDR3 length is 14 residues.

The V call is TRBV6-5, the J call TRBJ1-2, with a tentative D call TRBD1 (6 bases). V shed 2 bases and J shed 0 bases, with 10 bases lying between them. CDR3 length equals 15 residues. CDR1 and CDR2 from the germline V gene are MNHEY and SVGAGI. The CDR3 protein is CASSYLTGSNYGYTF. As DNA, the CDR3 is TGTGCCAGCAGTTACCTTACAGGGTCTAACTATGGCTACACCTTC.

J is TRBJ2-1 and V is TRBV11-3, with 7 bases identical to TRBD1. The CDR3 runs 16 residues. Germline V CDR1 and CDR2: SGHNT, YENEEA. The ends lost 5 bases at V and 2 bases at J; junction bases unmatched: 9. CDR3 amino acids: CASSPYQGGAYNEQFF. The CDR3, as DNA: TGTGCCAGCAGCCCCTATCAAGGGGGCGCCTACAATGAGCAGTTCTTC.

The gene calls are TRBV12-3 or TRBV12-4 and TRBJ1-1; unclear D gene. Trimming stripped 6 bases from V and 3 bases from J, with 14 bases between. This CDR3 is 14 amino acids long. The CDR3 spells CASSPPERYTEAFF. CDR3 in DNA: TGTGCCAGCAGCCCCCCGGAGAGGTACACTGAAGCTTTCTTT.

This rearrangement joins TRBV7-6 to TRBJ2-5; D is possibly TRBD2 (6 bases). The CDR3 covers 12 residues. CDR1 and CDR2 (germline): SGHVS, FNYEAQ. The V and J ends lost 5 bases and 7 bases respectively, with 11 bases between them. CDR3 residues: CASSDSSATQYF. CDR3 coding DNA: TGTGCCAGCAGCGATTCTAGCGCGACCCAGTACTTC.

The chain joins TRBV6-2 or TRBV6-3 to TRBJ2-3; possibly TRBD1 or TRBD2 for D (6 bases each). Trimming removed 2 bases at V and 3 bases at J, with 9 bases between. Germline assignment: CDR1 MNHEY and CDR2 SVGEGT. There are 14 residues in the CDR3. CDR3 sequence: CASSYGGRTDTQYF. DNA for the CDR3: TGTGCCAGCAGTTACGGGGGGCGAACAGATACGCAGTATTTT.

This clonotype was detected only a few times. This chain joins TRBV7-8 and TRBJ1-1; 7 bases map to TRBD1. In germline, CDR1 is SGHVS, CDR2 FQNEAQ. The CDR3 consists of 14 residues. Germline trimming cut 3 bases from V and 5 bases from J; bases unmatched to any gene: 6. In DNA, the CDR3 is TGTGCCAGCAGCTTCCTAACAGGGGCAACTGAAGCTTTCTTT. Amino acid sequence: CASSFLTGATEAFF.

The rearrangement links TRBV5-1 to TRBJ1-6, with a weak D call TRBD1 (5 bases). V lost 5 bases and J lost 5, with 8 bases in between. Germline lookup yields CDR1 SGHRS and CDR2 YFSETQ. There are 13 residues in the CDR3. DNA of the CDR3: TGCGCCAGCAGGACAGAAAATAATTCACCCCTCCACTTT. Its protein product is CASRTENNSPLHF.

This clonotype showed up just a few times. V and J are TRBV6-2 or TRBV6-3 and TRBJ1-3; no clear D. The CDR3 extends over 15 amino acids. Trimming cost V 6 bases and J 2 bases, with 14 bases left between them. Looked up from germline, CDR1 is MNHEY and CDR2 is SVGEGT. The CDR3 DNA sequence: TGTGCCAGCAGCCGCCGCGGAGTAACTGGAAACACCATATATTTT. Translation gives CASSRRGVTGNTIYF.

This clonotype was picked up a small number of times. V usage is TRBV7-2 and J usage is TRBJ2-5, with 11 bases that match TRBD1. The CDR3 is 13 amino acids. J was trimmed by 5 bases and V by 6 bases; bases with no gene match: 2. Germline-derived CDR1 and CDR2 are SGHTA and FQGNSA. The CDR3 nucleotides are TGTGCCAGCAGGGACAGGGGGCAGGAGACCCAGTACTTC. Residues: CASRDRGQETQYF.

This clonotype was detected many times. The rearrangement joins TRBV27 to TRBJ2-7, with TRBD1 matching over 8 bases. Germline-derived CDR1 and CDR2 are MNHEY and SMNVEV (reference sequence). Losses at the gene ends were 5 bases for V and 2 bases for J; bases not matched to a gene: 11. There are 16 residues in the CDR3. The CDR3 protein is CASSPSGGRGAYEQYF. For the CDR3, the DNA is TGTGCCAGCAGTCCCTCAGGGGGCAGGGGGGCCTACGAGCAGTACTTC.

This clonotype was counted at least ten times. Here the CDR3 DNA reads TGTGCCAGCAGAAGGGACAGACCAGACTCTGGGGCCAACGTCCTGACTTTC. It encodes CASRRDRPDSGANVLTF. The chain uses TRBV12-3 or TRBV12-4 and TRBJ2-6; the match to TRBD1 covers 7 bases. The junction had 8 bases not matched to a gene; V was cut back by 6 bases and J by 0 bases. This CDR3 has 17 residues.

V gene TRBV9 combines with J gene TRBJ2-5; possible D gene TRBD2, 6 bases. The germline V and J ends were trimmed by 0 bases and 1 base, with 13 bases remaining between them. Germline CDR1 and CDR2: SGDLS and YYNGEE. There are 16 residues in the CDR3. CDR3 nucleotides: TGTGCCAGCAGCGTAGGGGCCCGGGGGTTCCAAGAGACCCAGTACTTC. Protein product: CASSVGARGFQETQYF.

This chain uses TRBV2 with TRBJ2-1; TRBD1 matches at 8 bases. This CDR3 is built from 14 residues. Germline values: CDR1 SNHLY, CDR2 FYNNEI. V gave up 3 bases and J gave up 6 bases; unmatched junction bases: 4. The CDR3 spells CASSDGTGVNEQFF. The CDR3 nucleotides read TGTGCCAGCAGTGACGGGACAGGTGTCAATGAGCAGTTCTTC.

The genes are TRBV6-2 or TRBV6-3 and TRBJ1-5, with a possible D match to TRBD1 (5 bases). The CDR3 covers 15 residues. V lost 6 bases and J 6 bases, leaving 18 bases between the germline ends. Germline CDR1 and CDR2: MNHEY and SVGEGT. This chain's CDR3 is CASSDEGRPSQPQHF. Here the CDR3 DNA reads TGTGCCAGCAGCGACGAGGGACGGCCCAGTCAGCCCCAGCATTTT.

The chain has TRBV20-1 and TRBJ1-1, with a tentative D call TRBD1 (5 bases). The CDR3 runs to 16 residues. Germline V CDR1 and CDR2: DFQATT, SNEGSKA (reference sequence). Trimming cost V 1 base and J 2 bases, with 17 bases left between them. CDR3 DNA sequence: TGCAGTGCTAGAGCGTTCGAGGGCAGGGCAAACACTGAAGCTTTCTTT. It is translated as CSARAFEGRANTEAFF.

In its sample, this clonotype was seen a few times. The rearrangement uses TRBV27 and TRBJ1-1; 7 bases are shared with TRBD1. Germline V gives CDR1 MNHEY, CDR2 SMNVEV (reference sequence). The CDR3 is 13 amino acids. Losses at the gene ends were 10 bases for V and 5 bases for J; bases not matched to a gene: 10. The CDR3 is CATKLTGRTEAFF. In DNA, the CDR3 is TGTGCCACCAAATTGACAGGGAGAACTGAAGCTTTCTTT.

This clonotype was seen many times. The gene calls are TRBV7-2 and TRBJ2-1; 10 bases align to TRBD2. The J segment lost 4 bases and the V segment lost 5 bases, leaving 5 bases of the junction unmatched. Germline CDR1 SGHTA, CDR2 FQGNSA. The CDR3 consists of 15 residues. The CDR3 region is CASSLSGGTYNEQFF. The CDR3 DNA follows: TGTGCCAGCAGCCTTAGCGGGGGGACTTACAATGAGCAGTTCTTC.